The rows below give T cell receptor beta chains drawn from one sample of a study of blood T cell repertoires in COVID-19. Assay: immunoSEQ multiplex PCR; the TCRdb copy retains only in-frame clones and omits some. The sample lists about 80,000 clones, 60% to 80% occurring once. What was sequenced was peripheral blood. The receptors come from a man aged 70 or older with active or convalescent COVID-19. Both conserved end residues are part of each CDR3. The D gene is left open where the match is weak. Only some rows state a clone size, as once, few, many or a class for expanded clones.

>TRBV23-1|TRBJ1-2|16|NA|once
CASSEAGEEGPYGYTF
TGCGCCAGCAGTGAGGCGGGGGAGGAGGGACCCTATGGCTACACCTTC
>TRBV5-1|TRBJ1-6|15|TRBD1|NA
CASSEGQPNNSPLHF
TGCGCCAGCAGCGAGGGACAGCCAAATAATTCACCCCTCCACTTT
>TRBV21-1|TRBJ1-1|21|NA|NA
CASSKGGRGSWDRGRNTEAFF
TGTGCCAGCAGCAAAGGTGGCCGCGGCTCCTGGGACAGGGGACGTAACACTGAAGCTTTCTTT
>TRBV5-1|TRBJ2-4|13|NA|few
CASSLGQGGIQYF
TGCGCCAGCAGCTTAGGACAGGGAGGGATTCAGTACTTC
>TRBV4-1|TRBJ2-7|17|TRBD2|NA
CASSPQGRGALRDEQYF
TGCGCCAGCAGCCCACAAGGGCGGGGGGCCCTTAGGGACGAGCAGTACTTC
>TRBV11-2|TRBJ1-3|15|TRBD1|few
CASSLTGGAGNTIYF
TGTGCCAGCAGCCTTACAGGGGGCGCAGGGAACACCATATATTTT
>TRBV10-3|TRBJ1-1|13|NA|NA
CAISDTGNTEAFF
TGTGCCATCAGCGACACAGGGAACACTGAAGCTTTCTTT
>TRBV6-6|TRBJ1-1|13|NA|few
CASSTTLNTEAFF
TGTGCCAGCAGTACGACACTGAACACTGAAGCTTTCTTT
>TRBV7-9|TRBJ1-2|12|NA|NA
CASSHRTNGYTF
TGTGCCAGCAGCCACAGGACAAATGGCTACACCTTC
>TRBV28|TRBJ1-2|15|NA|NA
CASSLGLGSLYGYTF
TGTGCCAGCAGTTTAGGTCTGGGCTCCCTCTATGGCTACACCTTC
>TRBV4-1|TRBJ1-5|17|NA|once
CASSPGGSHYSNQPQHF
TGCGCCAGCAGCCCTGGGGGGTCCCATTATAGCAATCAGCCCCAGCATTTT
>TRBV2|TRBJ2-7|11|NA|NA
CASSYNYEQYF
TGTGCCAGCAGCTATAACTACGAGCAGTACTTC
>TRBV5-6|TRBJ1-4|16|TRBD1|once
CASSLGGGLANEKLFF
TGTGCCAGCAGCTTAGGGGGCGGATTAGCTAATGAAAAACTGTTTTTT
>TRBV30|TRBJ2-3|14|NA|NA
CAWSAHLSTDTQYF
TGTGCCTGGAGTGCACATCTCTCCACAGATACGCAGTATTTT
>TRBV30|TRBJ1-6|14|TRBD1|few
CAWTPGQGGSPLHF
TGTGCCTGGACCCCCGGACAGGGTGGTTCACCCCTCCACTTT
>TRBV7-2|TRBJ2-3|14|TRBD1|NA
CASPGTGMTDTQYF
TGTGCCAGCCCCGGGACAGGGATGACAGATACGCAGTATTTT
>TRBV12-3/TRBV12-4|TRBJ2-7|13|NA|NA
CASSFGGLDEQYF
TGTGCCAGCAGTTTTGGCGGGTTGGACGAGCAGTACTTC
>TRBV7-9|TRBJ2-2|14|TRBD1|NA
CASSPGQGTGELFF
TGTGCCAGCAGCCCGGGACAGGGAACCGGGGAGCTGTTTTTT
>TRBV7-2|TRBJ1-1|13|NA|NA
CASSSGVNTEAFF
TGTGCCAGCAGCTCCGGGGTGAACACTGAAGCTTTCTTT
>TRBV5-1|TRBJ2-5|12|NA|NA
CASSLPEETQYF
TGCGCCAGCAGCTTGCCTGAAGAGACCCAGTACTTC
>TRBV11-2|TRBJ2-7|15|TRBD2|NA
CASTTMGLAGDEQYF
TGTGCCAGCACCACAATGGGTCTAGCGGGGGACGAGCAGTACTTC
>TRBV3-1/TRBV3-2|TRBJ2-2|14|NA|NA
CASSPRQVTGELFF
TGTGCCAGCAGCCCCAGACAGGTTACCGGGGAGCTGTTTTTT
>TRBV6-4|TRBJ1-5|15|NA|NA
CASSDEGRSNQPQHF
TGTGCCAGCAGTGATGAGGGCCGGAGCAATCAGCCCCAGCATTTT
>TRBV15|TRBJ1-1|12|NA|NA
CATSRDNGGAFF
TGTGCCACCAGCAGAGACAACGGTGGAGCTTTCTTT
>TRBV4-2|TRBJ2-1|16|TRBD2|NA
CASSQERGGPYNEQFF
TGTGCCAGCAGCCAGGAGCGGGGGGGCCCATACAATGAGCAGTTCTTC
>TRBV28|TRBJ2-7|14|NA|NA
CASSLSGETYEQYF
TGTGCCAGCAGTTTATCAGGGGAGACCTACGAGCAGTACTTC
>TRBV6-5|TRBJ1-2|13|NA|NA
CASRPQSHYGYTF
TGTGCCAGCAGACCACAGAGCCACTATGGCTACACCTTC
>TRBV18|TRBJ1-5|16|NA|NA
CASSPPTAGSNQPQHF
TGTGCCAGCTCACCACCAACGGCAGGGAGCAATCAGCCCCAGCATTTT
>TRBV30|TRBJ2-1|15|TRBD2|NA
CAWTLAGISYNEQFF
TGTGCCTGGACCCTAGCGGGGATCTCCTACAATGAGCAGTTCTTC
>TRBV5-6|TRBJ1-3|14|TRBD1|NA
CASSLTGIGNTIYF
TGTGCCAGCAGTTTGACAGGGATTGGAAACACCATATATTTT
>TRBV18|TRBJ1-2|18|NA|NA
CASSPAMAAQTPVYGYTF
TGTGCCAGTTCACCTGCCATGGCCGCACAAACGCCCGTCTATGGCTACACCTTC
>TRBV5-8|TRBJ2-3|12|NA|NA
CASSMRPDTQYF
TGTGCCAGCAGCATGCGGCCAGATACGCAGTATTTT
>TRBV2|TRBJ2-1|12|NA|NA
CASSVEVSEQFF
TGTGCCAGCAGTGTAGAGGTTTCCGAGCAGTTCTTC
>TRBV24-1|TRBJ1-3|20|NA|NA
CATSFQHPRRTVLAGNTIYF
TGTGCCACCTCTTTCCAACACCCTCGTCGGACAGTCCTCGCTGGAAACACCATATATTTT
>TRBV7-9|TRBJ2-2|16|NA|few
CASNINRGLNTGELFF
TGTGCCAGCAACATAAACCGGGGACTCAACACCGGGGAGCTGTTTTTT
>TRBV27|TRBJ1-1|15|NA|NA
CASSPTAGVGTEAFF
TGTGCCAGCAGTCCCACGGCCGGGGTGGGCACTGAAGCTTTCTTT
>TRBV5-1|TRBJ1-5|16|NA|NA
CASSWGRGVSNQPQHF
TGCGCCAGCAGCTGGGGGCGAGGGGTTTCCAATCAGCCCCAGCATTTT